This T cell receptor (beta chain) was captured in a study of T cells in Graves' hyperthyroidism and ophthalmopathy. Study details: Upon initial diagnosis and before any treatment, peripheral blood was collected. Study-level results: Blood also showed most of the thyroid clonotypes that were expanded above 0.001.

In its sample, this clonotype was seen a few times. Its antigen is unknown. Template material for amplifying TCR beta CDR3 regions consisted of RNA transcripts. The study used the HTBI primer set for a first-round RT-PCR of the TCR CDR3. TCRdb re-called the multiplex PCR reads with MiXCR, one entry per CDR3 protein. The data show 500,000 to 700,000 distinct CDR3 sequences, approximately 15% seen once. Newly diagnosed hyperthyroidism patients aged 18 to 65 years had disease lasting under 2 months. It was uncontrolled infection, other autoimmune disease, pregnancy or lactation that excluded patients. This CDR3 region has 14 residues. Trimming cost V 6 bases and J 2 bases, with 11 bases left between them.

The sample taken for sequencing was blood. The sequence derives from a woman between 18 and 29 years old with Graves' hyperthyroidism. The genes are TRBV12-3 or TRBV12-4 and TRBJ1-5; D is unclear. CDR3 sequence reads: CASSVWEGNQPQHF. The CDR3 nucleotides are TGTGCCAGCAGCGTGTGGGAGGGCAATCAGCCCCAGCATTTT.